Detailed here is one T cell receptor beta chain. The antigen is unknown. The data derive from a study of CD8 T cell repertoires and HIV-1 epitope variants. Study at large: Each of Twenty-five Gag and Nef epitope peptides stimulated a separate culture. Epitopes were three Gag families plus Nef HW9 and YT9. Study-wide results and limits: Beta chains alone show antigen proliferation, not cytokine profile or function.

Sequencing was performed with immunoSEQ multiplex PCR; in TCRdb, only in-frame clones are kept and a portion is missing. Of under 100,000 clones in the sample, roughly 81% were seen once. Per the germline V gene, CDR1 is SNHLY and CDR2 is FYNNEI. The V and J ends lost 2 bases and 2 bases respectively, with 10 bases between them. The CDR3 totals 14 residues. The chain uses TRBV2 and TRBJ2-7; tentative D call: TRBD1 (5 bases). This clonotype was obtained from a male donor with HIV. Sample: uncultured baseline CD8+ T cells from peripheral blood mononuclear cells (PBMCs). CDR3 loop: CASSESAGTYEQYF. The CDR3 nucleotides read TGTGCCAGCAGTGAAAGCGCAGGGACCTACGAGCAGTACTTC.